This is a list of T cell receptor beta chains from one sample in a study of blood T cell repertoires in COVID-19. Data came from immunoSEQ multiplex PCR; TCRdb stores just in-frame clones and leaves some out. The sample records tens of thousands of clones, approximately 87% being singletons. Sequenced sample: peripheral blood. These receptors were collected from a man aged 35-49 years with COVID-19, enrolled during active disease. Each CDR3 is given with its conserved first and last residue. A D gene is named only where the DNA matches it firmly. Size is stated for part of the rows, as once, few or many counts, or as a class when the clone is expanded.

len,j_gene,d_gene,v_gene,abundance,CDR3aa,CDR3nt
15,TRBJ2-1,-,TRBV7-2,once,CASSRTALSYNEQFF,TGTGCCAGCAGCAGGACAGCCCTCTCCTACAATGAGCAGTTCTTC
13,TRBJ1-1,TRBD1,TRBV29-1,-,CSVLTGVSTEAFF,TGCAGCGTATTGACAGGGGTTAGTACTGAAGCTTTCTTT
15,TRBJ2-3,-,TRBV7-8,-,CASSSGGRVTDTQYF,TGTGCCAGCAGCTCAGGAGGTAGGGTCACAGATACGCAGTATTTT
15,TRBJ1-5,TRBD1,TRBV6-5,-,CASSLGQGLSQPQHF,TGTGCCAGCAGCCTAGGACAGGGTTTGAGTCAGCCCCAGCATTTT
15,TRBJ2-7,-,TRBV27,-,CASSSTLAGPYEQYF,TGTGCCAGCAGTTCCACCCTTGCGGGGCCCTACGAGCAGTACTTC
16,TRBJ2-3,TRBD1,TRBV18,-,CASSPPTQGTTDTQYF,TGTGCCAGCTCACCACCGACACAGGGGACCACAGATACGCAGTATTTT
14,TRBJ1-1,-,TRBV19,-,CASTDSGEDTEAFF,TGTGCCAGTACCGACTCGGGGGAGGACACTGAAGCTTTCTTT
14,TRBJ1-2,-,TRBV5-6,-,CASRRLEVFYGYTF,TGTGCAAGCCGTCGCTTGGAGGTTTTCTATGGCTACACCTTC
16,TRBJ1-1,TRBD1,TRBV23-1,-,CASSQEARQGITEAFF,TGCGCCAGCAGTCAAGAGGCGAGACAGGGTATCACTGAAGCTTTCTTT
14,TRBJ2-5,TRBD2,TRBV18,few,CASSPGRVQETQYF,TGTGCCAGCTCACCAGGGAGGGTCCAAGAGACCCAGTACTTC
14,TRBJ1-4,TRBD1,TRBV2,-,CASSLRGPNEKLFF,TGTGCCAGCAGTCTAAGGGGGCCGAATGAAAAACTGTTTTTT
16,TRBJ2-1,-,TRBV4-1,-,CASSRLGGLGGDEQFF,TGCGCCAGCAGCCGCCTTGGGGGCCTAGGTGGGGATGAGCAGTTCTTC
15,TRBJ1-2,TRBD1,TRBV19,-,CASSIRSRGRYGYTF,TGTGCCAGTAGTATCCGGAGCAGGGGGAGGTATGGCTACACCTTC
16,TRBJ2-1,TRBD2,TRBV15,-,CATSREDLAGVHEQFF,TGTGCCACCAGCAGGGAAGATTTAGCGGGAGTCCACGAGCAGTTCTTC
15,TRBJ2-7,TRBD2,TRBV10-1,-,CASSETSGSTYEQYF,TGCGCCAGCAGTGAGACTAGCGGGAGTACCTACGAGCAGTACTTC
16,TRBJ2-1,-,TRBV4-2,-,CASSQEGTAAYNEQFF,TGTGCCAGCAGCCAAGAAGGGACTGCCGCCTACAATGAGCAGTTCTTC
15,TRBJ2-5,TRBD1,TRBV5-1,-,CASSLRDRDEETQYF,TGCGCCAGCAGCTTGAGGGACAGGGATGAGGAGACCCAGTACTTC
16,TRBJ1-1,-,TRBV15,-,CATSSTAQGRNTEAFF,TGTGCCACCAGCAGTACAGCACAGGGAAGGAACACTGAAGCTTTCTTT
14,TRBJ1-5,-,TRBV6-6,-,CASSPRSTGQPQHF,TGTGCCAGCAGCCCTCGATCCACCGGTCAGCCCCAGCATTTT
12,TRBJ1-1,TRBD1,TRBV19,-,CATGGKGTEAFF,TGTGCCACAGGGGGGAAAGGCACTGAAGCTTTCTTT
18,TRBJ2-1,TRBD1,TRBV28,-,CASSHYAATGSSYNEQFF,TGTGCCAGCAGCCACTACGCCGCGACAGGGAGCTCCTACAATGAGCAGTTCTTC
15,TRBJ1-4,-,TRBV6-5,-,CASSRESATNEKLFF,TGTGCCAGCAGTCGGGAGAGCGCAACTAATGAAAAACTGTTTTTT
10,TRBJ2-7,-,TRBV29-1,-,CSVGEREQYF,TGCAGCGTTGGGGAGAGGGAGCAGTACTTC
14,TRBJ2-7,-,TRBV5-4,once,CASSLRETSYEQYF,TGTGCCAGCAGCTTAAGGGAGACCTCCTACGAGCAGTACTTC
14,TRBJ1-3,-,TRBV28,few,CASTHLDTGNTIYF,TGTGCCAGCACCCACTTGGACACTGGAAACACCATATATTTT
16,TRBJ2-1,TRBD2,TRBV19,once,CASRKSGAIIYNEQFF,TGTGCCAGTAGGAAGAGCGGGGCTATAATCTACAATGAGCAGTTCTTC